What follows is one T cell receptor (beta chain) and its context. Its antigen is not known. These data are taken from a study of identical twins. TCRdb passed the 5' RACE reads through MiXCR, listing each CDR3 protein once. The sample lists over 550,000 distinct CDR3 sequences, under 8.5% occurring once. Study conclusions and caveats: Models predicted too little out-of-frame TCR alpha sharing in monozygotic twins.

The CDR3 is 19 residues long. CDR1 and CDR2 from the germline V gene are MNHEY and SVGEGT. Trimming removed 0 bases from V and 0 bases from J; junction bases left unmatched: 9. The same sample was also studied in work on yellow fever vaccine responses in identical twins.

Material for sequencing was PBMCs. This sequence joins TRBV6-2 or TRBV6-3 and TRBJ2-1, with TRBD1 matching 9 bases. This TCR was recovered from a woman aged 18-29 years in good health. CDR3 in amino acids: CASSYSRDRDLSSYNEQFF. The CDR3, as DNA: TGTGCCAGCAGTTACTCCCGGGACAGGGACCTCAGCTCCTACAATGAGCAGTTCTTC.